What follows describes a single TCR beta chain. Its binding antigen is unknown. The record has no base qualities; no much larger clone is one base away. This specimen comes from a study of blood T cell repertoires in COVID-19 (dated by TCRdb to the early 2020s). As for the study more broadly: Samples covering the acute and convalescent phases of COVID-19 were provided by collaborators in the United States, Italy and Spain. The material from the prospective study consisted of cDNA or gDNA derived from T cells, B-cell-depleted T cells, or PBMCs. Deeply sampled blood TCRbeta repertoires from subjects exposed to, actively infected with, or recovered from COVID-19 were included in the dataset. The repertoires were released in a freely available public database meant as a resource for research on the immune response to SARS-CoV-2. Samples came from the ongoing ImmuneRACE study (first 160 participants) plus 1,254 subjects from 6 global collaborators. A de-identified subject ID, COVID-19 status, age in years and sex were almost always included in the sample metadata. Where available, HLA class I and class II types were taken from metadata supplied by the sample provider and were not determined by assay-based typing. General study outcomes and caveats: Clinical and demographic metadata were provided uncurated, with the amount varying by source and participant.

Based on the germline V gene, the CDR1 and CDR2 sequences are SGHDT and YYEEEE. Deletion took 0 bases off V and 0 bases off J, with a span of 7 bases between the germline ends. The CDR3 numbers 15 residues from cysteine through phenylalanine. Left in the record is the CDR3 DNA by itself, 45 bases read in frame from the first base. TCRbeta CDR3 regions were amplified from genomic DNA using the immunoSEQ Assay, a bias-controlled multiplex PCR. Regarding the original processing steps: Nucleated cell counts per sample were estimated from amplification of reference gene primers within the assay. To quantify the absolute abundance of each unique TCRbeta CDR3 rearrangement, sequence reads were collapsed and filtered. For each sample, productive Simpson clonality was calculated by taking the square root of Simpson's diversity index across productive rearrangements. The clones in this table, taken by TCRdb from immuneACCESS, are in-frame only. Not every clone is retained; where verified, under half of the shortfall comes from an unresolved V gene, and the cause of the rest is unknown. The DNA gave D and trimming, while V, J and clone size come from that table. This sample has some 200,000 clones in its table, and around 88% of those were observed once. The biggest ten clones account for around 1.5% of the sample.

Each collaborating institution followed its own protocols to collect whole blood in K2EDTA tubes. Collaborator samples were shipped for TCRbeta analysis as frozen whole blood, isolated PBMCs, or DNA extracted from either sample type. The chain links TRBV5-6 with TRBJ2-1; no D gene call is confident. Sequencing was performed on peripheral blood. The clonotype was recovered from a young man with active or convalescent COVID-19. This receptor has the CDR3 CASSLGYISYNEQFF. The DNA sequence follows: TGTGCCAGCAGCTTGGGGTACATCTCCTACAATGAGCAGTTCTTC. Joined to the reference TRBV5-6 and TRBJ2-1 proteins, this CDR3 gives the full variable domain: DAGVTQSPTHLIKTRGQQVTLRCSPKSGHDTVSWYQQALGQGPQFIFQYYEEEERQRGNFPDRFSGHQFPNYSSELNVNALLLGDSALYLCASSLGYISYNEQFFGPGTRLTVL.